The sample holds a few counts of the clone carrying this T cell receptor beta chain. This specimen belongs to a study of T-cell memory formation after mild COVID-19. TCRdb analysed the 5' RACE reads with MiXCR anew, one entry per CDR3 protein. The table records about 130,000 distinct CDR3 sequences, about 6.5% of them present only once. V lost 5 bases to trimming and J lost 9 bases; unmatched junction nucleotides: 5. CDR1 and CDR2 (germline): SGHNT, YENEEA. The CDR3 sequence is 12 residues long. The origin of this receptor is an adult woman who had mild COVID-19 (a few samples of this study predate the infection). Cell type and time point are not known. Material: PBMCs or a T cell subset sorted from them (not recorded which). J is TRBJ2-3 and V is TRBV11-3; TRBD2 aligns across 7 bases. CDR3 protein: CASSRRESTQYF. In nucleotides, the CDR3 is TGTGCCAGCAGCCGGCGGGAGTCAACGCAGTATTTT.